Shown below are 6 T cell receptor beta chains from a single sample sequenced in a study of OX40 agonist ivuxolimab in advanced cancers. Generated by immunoSEQ multiplex PCR, the TCRdb table keeps only in-frame clones and is missing some. The repertoire holds tens of thousands of clones, with about four fifths as singletons. The sample in question was CD4+ or CD8+ T cells sorted from blood, obtained in a trial of the OX40 agonist ivuxolimab. The receptors derive from an adult with an advanced solid tumor such as melanoma, head and neck, liver or kidney cancer.

The chain combines TRBV9 with TRBJ2-6; the match to TRBD1 covers 7 bases. V shed 3 bases and J 4 bases; nucleotides not matched to a gene: 10. CDR3 length: 17 amino acids. Germline V gives CDR1 SGDLS, CDR2 YYNGEE. CDR3 in amino acids: CASSANYRGSGANVLTF. DNA of the CDR3: TGTGCCAGCAGCGCCAATTACAGGGGCTCGGGGGCCAACGTCCTGACTTTC. Full variable domain (missing parts from reference TRBV9 and TRBJ2-6): DSGVTQTPKHLITATGQRVTLRCSPRSGDLSVYWYQQSLDQGLQFLIQYYNGEERAKGNILERFSAQQFPDLHSELNLSSLELGDSALYFCASSANYRGSGANVLTFGAGSRLTVL.

V is TRBV29-1 and J is TRBJ2-5, with TRBD1 as a possible D gene (6 bases). The CDR3 runs to 14 residues. CDR1 is SQVTM and CDR2 is ANQGSEA in the germline V gene. Trimming took off 7 bases at V and 5 bases at J, with 20 bases between the two ends. CDR3 region: CSAGVGGDGETQYF. CDR3 nucleotide sequence: TGCAGCGCCGGGGTAGGGGGTGATGGGGAGACCCAGTACTTC.

The J gene is TRBJ2-7, the V gene TRBV7-2, with D uncertain. CDR3 size: 15 residues. Germline V gives CDR1 SGHTA, CDR2 FQGNSA. Trimming removed 1 base from V and 2 bases from J, with 12 bases in between. CDR3 sequence: CASSLGGQGTYEQYF. CDR3 coding DNA: TGTGCCAGCAGCTTAGGGGGTCAAGGCACCTACGAGCAGTACTTC.

The J gene is TRBJ1-2, the V gene TRBV7-2, with D tentatively TRBD1 (5 bases). The CDR3 consists of 15 residues. The germline V and J ends were trimmed by 0 bases and 8 bases, with 16 bases remaining between them. From germline, CDR1 is SGHTA and CDR2 FQGNSA. The CDR3 nucleotides are TGTGCCAGCAGCTTAGCTTTTAGGGGAATAGGCGGCTACACCTTC. As protein: CASSLAFRGIGGYTF.

The chain couples TRBV19 to TRBJ1-1; TRBD1 is a possible D gene (6 bases). Trimming pared 9 bases from V and 2 bases from J, leaving 16 bases between. The CDR3 contains 14 residues. Germline-derived CDR1 and CDR2 are LNHDA and SQIVND (reference sequence). The CDR3 reads CASKTAGHNTEAFF. CDR3 coding DNA: TGTGCCAGCAAGACCGCGGGACACAACACTGAAGCTTTCTTT.

This clone appeared a single time. This sequence joins TRBV13 and TRBJ2-7; 9 bases fit TRBD1. CDR3 length equals 15 residues. Germline loops: CDR1 PRHDT, CDR2 FYEKMQ (reference sequence). V lost 5 bases, J lost 6 bases, and 11 bases stayed unmatched. CDR3 nucleotides: TGTGCCAGCAGCCCTAGGGACAGGGATTGGCCCGAGCAGTACTTC. This translates into CASSPRDRDWPEQYF. The full variable domain, its missing parts supplied by reference TRBV13 and TRBJ2-7, is AAGVIQSPRHLIKEKRETATLKCYPIPRHDTVYWYQQGPGQDPQFLISFYEKMQSDKGSIPDRFSAQQFSDYHSELNMSSLELGDSALYFCASSPRDRDWPEQYFGPGTRLTVT.